The 13 T cell receptor beta chains reported below all come from one sample, sequenced in a study of blood T cell repertoires in COVID-19. The protocol was immunoSEQ multiplex PCR, while the TCRdb copy is restricted to in-frame clones and leaves out a portion. The sample gives 250,000 to 350,000 clones, about 89% of which show up once; less than 0.95% is in the top ten. The specimen sequenced was peripheral blood. The receptors shown here come from a woman aged 40 to 55 who had recovered from COVID-19.

Turning to this clone: Within the sample, other DNA sequences also encode this same CDR3. The chain employs TRBV19 and TRBJ2-6; 7 bases agree with TRBD1. Germline assignment: CDR1 LNHDA and CDR2 SQIVND (reference sequence). The CDR3 extends over 15 amino acids. After removal of 6 bases from V and 2 bases from J, the junction contained 4 bases not matched to a gene. CDR3 residues: CASSGDRAGANVLTF. As DNA, the CDR3 is TGTGCCAGTAGCGGAGACAGGGCTGGGGCCAACGTCCTGACTTTC.

The genes are TRBV6-2 or TRBV6-3 and TRBJ2-7, with 10 bases identical to TRBD2. V lost 6 bases to trimming and J lost 4 bases; unmatched junction nucleotides: 6. This CDR3 spans 14 amino acids. Germline CDR1 reads MNHEY; CDR2 reads SVGEGT. The CDR3 DNA is TGTGCCAGCAGCCCTAGCGGGAGTTTATACGAGCAGTACTTC. Protein sequence: CASSPSGSLYEQYF.

This clone was observed once. The gene calls are TRBV27 and TRBJ1-2, with D possibly being TRBD1 (6 bases). This CDR3 has 15 residues. Trimming removed 1 base at V and 2 bases at J, with 11 bases between. The germline V gene encodes CDR1 MNHEY and CDR2 SMNVEV (reference sequence). Here the CDR3 DNA reads TGTGCCAGCAGTTTATGGGCAGGGGTGAACTATGGCTACACCTTC. Encoded protein: CASSLWAGVNYGYTF.

This clone appeared once. The chain has TRBV6-5 and TRBJ1-1; D is undetermined. V lost 4 bases and J lost 5, with 11 bases in between. The CDR3 extends over 13 amino acids. Germline V gene sequence: CDR1 MNHEY, CDR2 SVGAGI. The CDR3 nucleotides are TGTGCCAGCAGTTTTTTGCAGGCGACTGAAGCTTTCTTT. It yields the protein CASSFLQATEAFF.

V is TRBV25-1 and J is TRBJ2-1, with 8 nucleotides matching TRBD2. CDR3 size: 14 residues. J was trimmed by 13 bases and V by 4 bases; bases with no gene match: 12. Germline V gene sequence: CDR1 MGHDK, CDR2 SYGVNS. DNA of the CDR3: TGTGCCAGCAGTGGGTCGAATTCGGGACTAGACCAGTTCTTC. As protein: CASSGSNSGLDQFF. Filled out from reference TRBV25-1 and TRBJ2-1, the complete variable domain reads EADIYQTPRYLVIGTGKKITLECSQTMGHDKMYWYQQDPGMELHLIHYSYGVNSTEKGDLSSESTVSRIRTEHFPLTLESARPSHTSQYLCASSGSNSGLDQFFGPGTRLTVL.

A few counts support this clone. This chain joins TRBV6-2 or TRBV6-3 and TRBJ1-2; D gene unclear. Germline V gene data show CDR1 as MNHEY and CDR2 as SVGEGT. CDR3 size: 14 residues. Trimming took 5 bases from V and 8 from J, leaving 18 bases between them. Written as DNA, the CDR3 is TGTGCCAGCAGTAGGCACATGGAGTCGGGAGGCTACACCTTC. As protein: CASSRHMESGGYTF.

V usage is TRBV6-5 and J usage is TRBJ2-1; 8 nucleotides line up with TRBD2. V lost 7 bases and J lost 5; bases outside the gene matches: 10. The CDR3 runs to 15 residues. Germline-derived CDR1 and CDR2 are MNHEY and SVGAGI. Written as DNA, the CDR3 is TGTGCCAGCAAGACCGGGACTAGTGGCAACAATGAGCAGTTCTTC. Translation gives CASKTGTSGNNEQFF.

The chain has TRBV3-1 (or the pseudogene TRBV3-2) and TRBJ2-5; 8 nucleotides align to TRBD2. The trim removed 7 bases at V and 1 base at J, leaving 5 bases unmatched. Germline V gives CDR1 LGHDT, CDR2 YNNKEL (reference sequence). The CDR3 loop spans 14 amino acids. CDR3 region: CASTRGLVQETQYF. The CDR3 DNA sequence: TGTGCCAGCACCCGGGGACTAGTCCAAGAGACCCAGTACTTC.

There are a few counts of this clone. The chain is built from TRBV5-3 and TRBJ1-5; 8 bases are a match to TRBD1. TRBV5-3 is recorded as an ORF, its role being uncertain. V lost 2 bases and J lost 6; bases outside the gene matches: 10. This CDR3 has 16 amino acids. CDR3 sequence reads: CARSFRPGGLGQPQHF. Here the CDR3 DNA reads TGTGCCAGAAGCTTCCGCCCAGGGGGCTTGGGTCAGCCCCAGCATTTT.

The chain couples TRBV10-3 to TRBJ1-1, with 8 bases identical to TRBD1. This CDR3 is 15 amino acids long. V trimming: 6 bases; J trimming: 5 bases; junction bases outside the gene matches: 11. Germline CDR1 reads ENHRY; CDR2 reads SYGVKD. The CDR3 bases are TGTGCCATCAGACGTTCGGACAGGGTAGATACTGAAGCTTTCTTT. This encodes CAIRRSDRVDTEAFF.

The chain is built from TRBV19 and TRBJ2-3, with D perhaps TRBD2 (5 bases). This CDR3 has 16 amino acids. V shed 5 bases and J shed 3 bases, with 18 bases lying between them. Per the germline V gene, CDR1 is LNHDA and CDR2 is SQIVND (reference sequence). CDR3 in DNA: TGTGCCAGTAGTGATATATTAAGACTACAAACAGATACGCAGTATTTT. The encoded protein is CASSDILRLQTDTQYF.

The J gene is TRBJ2-1, the V gene TRBV7-2; 10 positions match TRBD2. The junction had 15 bases not matched to a gene; V was cut back by 2 bases and J by 8 bases. Per the germline V gene, CDR1 is SGHTA and CDR2 is FQGNSA. The CDR3 runs to 18 residues. CDR3 loop: CASSLSLAGVARADEQFF. The CDR3 DNA is TGTGCCAGCAGCTTATCCCTAGCGGGAGTGGCCCGGGCCGATGAGCAGTTCTTC.

The rearrangement uses TRBV4-1 and TRBJ2-7; 11 positions agree with TRBD1. After removal of 4 bases from V and 4 bases from J, the junction contained 9 bases not matched to a gene. Germline V gives CDR1 MGHRA, CDR2 YSYEKL. This CDR3 spans 16 amino acids. CDR3 amino acids: CASSPGTGGIRYEQYF. In DNA form, the CDR3 reads TGCGCCAGCAGCCCGGGGACAGGGGGTATTAGGTACGAGCAGTACTTC.